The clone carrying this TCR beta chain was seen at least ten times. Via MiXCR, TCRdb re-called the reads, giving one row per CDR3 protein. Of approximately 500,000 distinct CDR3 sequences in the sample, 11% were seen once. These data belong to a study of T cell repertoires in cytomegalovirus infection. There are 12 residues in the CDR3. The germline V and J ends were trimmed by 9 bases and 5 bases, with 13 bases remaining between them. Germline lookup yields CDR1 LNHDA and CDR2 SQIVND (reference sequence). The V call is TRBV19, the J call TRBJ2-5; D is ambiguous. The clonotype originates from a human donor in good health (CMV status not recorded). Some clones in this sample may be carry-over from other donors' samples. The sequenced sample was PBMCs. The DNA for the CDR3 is TGTGCCAGCGGAGATTCTGGGGAGACCCAGTACTTC. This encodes CASGDSGETQYF. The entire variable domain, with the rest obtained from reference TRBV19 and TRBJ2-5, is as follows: DGGITQSPKYLFRKEGQNVTLSCEQNLNHDAMYWYRQDPGQGLRLIYYSQIVNDFQKGDIAEGYSVSREKKESFPLTVTSAQKNPTAFYLCASGDSGETQYFGPGTRLLVL.